The present TCR beta chain was sequenced within a study of CD4 T cells in relation to SARS-CoV-2 and coronaviruses. The study, taken as a whole, reports: This crossreactivity analysis covered spike protein alone, no other viral proteins. Monoreactive clones expanded significantly more to SARS-CoV-2 than crossreactive clones did.

Cryopreserved PBMCs were CD4-enriched, then split into naive and memory cells. Naive or memory CD4+ cells were cultured 1:1 with T cell-depleted PBMCs plus CEF. Concerning this clone itself: Its matching antigen is unknown.

Using immunoSEQ multiplex PCR, the repertoire was profiled, and TCRdb retains in-frame clones only, with some absent. Of about 36,000 clones detected, approximately 80% appear once; the ten largest clones hold 6.6%. This CDR3 is built from 18 residues. V lost 0 bases, J lost 7 bases, and 22 bases lay in between. Germline V CDR1 and CDR2: LNHNV, YYDKDF (reference sequence). The sample consisted of naive CD4+ T cells from PBMCs, cultured in vitro. Subset described: naive CD4+ T cells isolated by negative enrichment. This sequence was found in an adult with COVID-19. The chain joins TRBV15 to TRBJ1-5, with TRBD1 as a possible D gene (5 bases). The CDR3 DNA reads as TGTGCCACCAGCAGAGATCAGCCGGGACGGAGGACGCGGCAGCCCCAGCATTTT. As protein: CATSRDQPGRRTRQPQHF.